The 14 T cell receptor beta chains in this list originate from one sample, sequenced in a study of T cell repertoires in cytomegalovirus infection. TCRdb called the reads again in MiXCR, with one record for every CDR3 protein. Of more than 150,000 distinct CDR3 sequences in the sample, approximately 19% are singletons; the top ten hold 2.5% to 3%. Sequenced sample: PBMCs. These receptors were collected from a human donor in good health (CMV status not recorded). Some clones in this sample may be carry-over from other donors' samples.

This clonotype was counted between two and nine times. This chain uses TRBV20-1 with TRBJ2-1; 9 bases agree with TRBD1. CDR1 is DFQATT, CDR2 SNEGSKA, per germline (reference sequence). CDR3 length: 16 amino acids. V shed 1 base and J 2 bases; nucleotides not matched to a gene: 6. Here the CDR3 reads CSARARTGATYNEQFF. In DNA, the CDR3 is TGCAGTGCTAGAGCAAGGACAGGGGCCACCTACAATGAGCAGTTCTTC.

This clonotype was recorded many times. The chain has TRBV10-3 and TRBJ2-6; either TRBD1 or TRBD2 may fit D (6 bases each). Per germline, CDR1 ENHRY and CDR2 SYGVKD. V lost 2 bases to trimming and J lost 0 bases, with 14 bases between them. The CDR3 is made up of 18 amino acids. CDR3: CAISEKGGWLSGANVLTF. CDR3 in DNA: TGTGCCATCAGTGAGAAAGGGGGGTGGCTCTCTGGGGCCAACGTCCTGACTTTC.

The rearrangement uses TRBV2 and TRBJ1-1; D is unresolved. This CDR3 comprises 12 residues. CDR1 SNHLY and CDR2 FYNNEI come from the germline V gene. V lost 11 bases and J 1 base, leaving 11 bases between the germline ends. The CDR3 region has the DNA TGTGCCTGTCTCGAGGGGAACACTGAAGCTTTCTTT. It specifies CACLEGNTEAFF.

This clonotype was seen at least ten times. This chain joins TRBV12-3 or TRBV12-4 and TRBJ2-2; 8 bases line up with TRBD2. The V and J ends lost 6 bases and 3 bases, in that order; junction bases with no gene match: 6. The length of the CDR3 is 15 residues. The DNA for the CDR3 is TGTGCCAGCAGCAGAACTAGCGGAGACACCGGGGAGCTGTTTTTT. This translates into CASSRTSGDTGELFF.

This clonotype was recorded at least ten times. The rearrangement links TRBV12-3 or TRBV12-4 to TRBJ2-7; the D is unclear. CDR3 length equals 13 residues. V was cut by 8 bases and J by 1 base, with 12 bases left in between. CDR3 region: CASYSSSSYEQYF. Here the CDR3 DNA reads TGTGCCAGCTATTCCTCTTCTTCCTACGAGCAGTACTTC.

CDR3 region: CASRGAGAILDEQFF. The CDR3, as DNA: TGTGCCAGCAGGGGGGCGGGAGCTATCCTCGATGAGCAGTTCTTC. V usage is TRBV6-2 or TRBV6-3 and J usage is TRBJ2-1; a weak D match, TRBD2 (7 bases). V gave up 6 bases and J gave up 8 bases, with 20 bases separating them. Germline V lookup: CDR1 MNHEY, CDR2 SVGEGT. This CDR3 has 15 residues.

This sequence joins TRBV3-1 and TRBJ1-2; D not certain. The CDR3 length is 14 residues. V lost 4 bases and J lost 9, with 18 bases in between. Germline assignment: CDR1 LGHDT and CDR2 YNNKEL (reference sequence). Here the CDR3 DNA reads TGTGCCAGCAGCCGAAAGGAGCTACGAGGGAGCTACACCTTC. This encodes CASSRKELRGSYTF.

V and J are TRBV5-1 and TRBJ2-7; TRBD1 aligns across 11 bases. The germline gives CDR1 SGHRS, CDR2 YFSETQ. Trimming removed 4 bases from V and 5 bases from J; junction bases left unmatched: 5. There are 14 residues in the CDR3. As DNA, the CDR3 is TGCGCCAGCAGCCCGGGACAGGGGGTCCACGAGCAGTACTTC. It is translated as CASSPGQGVHEQYF.

This clonotype was recorded at least ten times. The chain uses TRBV7-8 and TRBJ2-4; 11 nucleotides line up with TRBD2. The CDR3 totals 18 residues. Germline V CDR1 and CDR2: SGHVS, FQNEAQ. V gave up 3 bases and J gave up 6 bases; unmatched junction bases: 13. Here the CDR3 DNA reads TGTGCCAGCAGCTTTACCACCGGGACTAGCGGCCTCAGAAACATTCAGTACTTC. Amino acids: CASSFTTGTSGLRNIQYF.

This chain connects TRBV7-2 to TRBJ2-7; D might be TRBD2 (6 bases). The CDR3 is 14 amino acids. Trimming removed 1 base at V and 2 bases at J, with 9 bases between. Germline-derived CDR1 and CDR2 are SGHTA and FQGNSA. The CDR3 coding sequence is TGTGCCAGCAGCTTAGACACTAGCACCTACGAGCAGTACTTC. Its translation is CASSLDTSTYEQYF.

This clonotype was seen repeatedly, ten times or more. The chain links TRBV12-3 or TRBV12-4 to TRBJ1-6; 8 nucleotides align to TRBD1. The CDR3 has 14 residues. J was trimmed by 10 bases and V by 5 bases; bases with no gene match: 7. The CDR3 sequence is CASSPTGENSPLHF. The CDR3, as DNA: TGTGCCAGCAGTCCGACAGGGGAAAACTCACCCCTCCACTTT.

To note about this clonotype: With a much larger clone just one base away, this may be a read error. It is likely a read error, because the conserved phenylalanine at the end of the CDR3 is missing. V usage is TRBV5-4 and J usage is TRBJ2-3; the D gene is possibly TRBD1 (6 bases). CDR3 length: 14 amino acids. Trimming stripped 4 bases from V and 2 bases from J, with 11 bases between. Per germline, CDR1 SGHNT and CDR2 YYREEE (reference sequence). The CDR3 DNA sequence: TGTGCCAGCAGCGCTGGACAGTTCACAGATACGCAGTATCTT. It yields the protein CASSAGQFTDTQYL.

Ten or more counts support this clonotype. The chain employs TRBV7-3 and TRBJ2-7; TRBD2 aligns across 9 bases. After removal of 1 base from V and 5 bases from J, the junction contained 12 bases not matched to a gene. This CDR3 is built from 17 residues. The germline V gene encodes CDR1 SGHTA and CDR2 FQGTGA. The CDR3 is CASSLKGALAGFHEQYF. The CDR3 DNA reads TGTGCCAGCAGCTTAAAGGGTGCCCTAGCGGGATTCCACGAGCAGTACTTC.

The chain uses TRBV7-6 and TRBJ1-3; D is ambiguous. The CDR3 spans 13 residues. Germline assignment: CDR1 SGHVS and CDR2 FNYEAQ. V lost 3 bases, J lost 4 bases, and 7 bases lay in between. The CDR3 DNA follows: TGTGCCAGCAGCTTCAATGCCGGAAACACCATATATTTT. It is translated as CASSFNAGNTIYF. The full variable domain, rest sourced from reference TRBV7-6 and TRBJ1-3, is GAGVSQSPRYKVTKRGQDVALRCDPISGHVSLYWYRQALGQGPEFLTYFNYEAQQDKSGLPNDRFSAERPEGSISTLTIQRTEQRDSAMYRCASSFNAGNTIYFGEGSWLTVV.